Sequencing of this TCR beta chain was carried out in a study of cytomegalovirus exposure and HLA in healthy donors. Study information: The roughly 120 million unique TCR beta sequences, from roughly 170 million T cells, were found by an earlier analysis. The study's findings and limits: The authors later found most CMV-associated TCR beta chains appeared HLA-restricted.

From germline, CDR1 is SGHDT and CDR2 YYEEEE. The CDR3 is 15 residues long. V lost 4 bases and J 6 bases, leaving 19 bases between the germline ends. This clone came up once. Its antigen is not identified. Amplification used 60 Vbeta primers and 13 Jbeta primers. Produced via immunoSEQ multiplex PCR; TCRdb's table is partial and in-frame only. The sample yields about 190,000 clones, 70% to 80% seen once. Though nominally healthy at sampling, donors likely had unrecorded immune exposures. This TCR was recovered from a woman aged 30 to 39 in good health and CMV-seropositive. The chain has TRBV5-6 and TRBJ2-5; possibly TRBD1 for D (7 bases). Input material: PBMCs. The CDR3 DNA sequence: TGTGCCAGCAGCCCGGGCGGGACAGAGGGAAAGACCCAGTACTTC. Translation gives CASSPGGTEGKTQYF.